Listed below are T cell receptor beta chains from one sample, sequenced in a study of cytomegalovirus exposure and HLA in healthy donors. Here immunoSEQ multiplex PCR was the method, and the copy in TCRdb shows in-frame clones only, minus some. The sample contains 110,000 to 150,000 clones, about three quarters of which appear only once. The sequenced sample consisted of PBMCs. The receptors come from a male donor in good health and CMV-seronegative. The CDR3 runs from the conserved cysteine through the conserved F or W. The order of the fields is D gene, clone size, J gene, V gene, CDR3 DNA, CDR3 protein. The D gene is left open where the match is weak. Clone size is not always given. Where it is, it says once, few, many or a class for expanded clones.

>TRBD2|-|TRBJ2-1|TRBV7-9
TGTGCCAGCAGCCCTATTGTGGGGGGGGGTAGGAACAATGAGCAGTTCTTC
CASSPIVGGGRNNEQFF
>TRBD2|once|TRBJ2-5|TRBV11-2
TGTGCCAGCAGCCCAGACGGCCTAGCGGGCCAAGAGACCCAGTACTTC
CASSPDGLAGQETQYF
>-|-|TRBJ1-1|TRBV11-2
TGTGCCAGCAGAGTCGGGGGGGCCGGCACTGAAGCTTTCTTT
CASRVGGAGTEAFF
>-|-|TRBJ2-7|TRBV6-5
TGTGCCAGCAGTTACTCGAGGAGTTACGAGCAGTACTTC
CASSYSRSYEQYF
>TRBD1|-|TRBJ1-2|TRBV19
TGTGCCAGTAGTATTGGACAGGCAAGTGATGGCTACACCTTC
CASSIGQASDGYTF
>-|-|TRBJ2-7|TRBV4-1
TGCGCCAGCAGCCAAGCAGATAGCAGGGCTTTGCAAGGCGAGCAGTACTTC
CASSQADSRALQGEQYF
>TRBD2|-|TRBJ2-3|TRBV7-2
TGTGCCAGCAGCTTTAGACTAGCGGGGGCTCGCACAGATACGCAGTATTTT
CASSFRLAGARTDTQYF
>-|-|TRBJ2-2|TRBV21-1
TGTGCCAGCGTCTCCAGGGCCGGGAACACCGGGGAGCTGTTTTTT
CASVSRAGNTGELFF
>TRBD1|-|TRBJ1-3|TRBV7-9
TGTGCCAGCAGCTTACTGGCCGGGACAGGGGGCGATGGAAACACCATATATTTT
CASSLLAGTGGDGNTIYF
>TRBD1|-|TRBJ2-5|TRBV2
TGTGCCAGCAGTGGGACAGGGGGCTGGCAAGAGACCCAGTACTTC
CASSGTGGWQETQYF
>-|-|TRBJ2-7|TRBV7-6
TGTGCCAGCAGCCCCACCCCCGGAGGTGGCTCCTACGAGCAGTACTTC
CASSPTPGGGSYEQYF
>-|-|TRBJ2-5|TRBV19
TGTGCCAGTAGTATAGACGCCGCAGGTCGGACCCAGTACTTC
CASSIDAAGRTQYF
>-|once|TRBJ1-4|TRBV27
TGTGCCAGCAGTCACGGGTCAGGGCAACGGGAAAAACTGTTTTTT
CASSHGSGQREKLFF
>-|once|TRBJ1-6|TRBV5-4
TGTGCCAGCAGCTTGGGGAGGAGCTCCTATAATTCACCCCTCCACTTT
CASSLGRSSYNSPLHF
>-|-|TRBJ1-1|TRBV27
TGTGCCAGCAGTTTAAAGGGGGTTTTTGTTATGAACACTGAAGCTTTCTTT
CASSLKGVFVMNTEAFF
>-|-|TRBJ2-3|TRBV9
TGTGCCAGCAGCGTCGGCGGGAGCACAGATACGCAGTATTTT
CASSVGGSTDTQYF
>-|-|TRBJ2-7|TRBV15
TGTGCCGCCAGCAGAGCACGGGGTTCCTACGAGCAGTACTTC
CAASRARGSYEQYF
>-|-|TRBJ2-7|TRBV4-3
TGCGCCAGCAGCCAGACGGACAGCCGCCCCTACGAGCAGTACTTC
CASSQTDSRPYEQYF
>-|few|TRBJ1-1|TRBV6-5
TGTGCCAGCAGTTCCCGGGACAACCGCGGGAACACTGAAGCTTTCTTT
CASSSRDNRGNTEAFF
>-|-|TRBJ1-4|TRBV10-2
TGCGCCAGCAGTGACCGACAGCCAACTAATGAAAAACTGTTTTTT
CASSDRQPTNEKLFF
>-|once|TRBJ2-5|TRBV9
TGTGCCAGCAGCGTAGAGGGCCGGGGGTTAGAGACCCAGTACTTC
CASSVEGRGLETQYF
>-|-|TRBJ2-7|TRBV27
TGTGCCAGCAGTTTAAAACTCTCCTCCTACGAGCAGTACTTC
CASSLKLSSYEQYF
>-|-|TRBJ2-5|TRBV10-1
TGCGCCAGCAGTGGTTGGCGGGGACCCCAAGAGACCCAGTACTTC
CASSGWRGPQETQYF
>-|-|TRBJ2-2|TRBV7-8
TGTGCCAGCAGCTTAGCGCTGGGACCTCAAGGGGGGCTGTTTTTT
CASSLALGPQGGLFF
>-|few|TRBJ1-1|TRBV29-1
TGCAGCTCAAGACAGATGAACACTGAAGCTTTCTTT
CSSRQMNTEAFF
>TRBD2|-|TRBJ2-2|TRBV7-2
TGTGCCAGCAGCTTCCCCTCCGGGGGGGGGAGCGGGGAGCTGTTTTTT
CASSFPSGGGSGELFF
>TRBD2|-|TRBJ2-3|TRBV5-1
TGCGCCAGCAGCTTGGCAGCGGGAGTTAGCACAGATACGCAGTATTTT
CASSLAAGVSTDTQYF
>TRBD2|-|TRBJ2-3|TRBV15
TGTGCCACCAGCAGAGATTGGGGACTAGCGGGAGACACAGATACGCAGTATTTT
CATSRDWGLAGDTDTQYF
>-|-|TRBJ1-1|TRBV2
TGTGCCAGCAGTGAAGCCCCGGAGAGGGCTTTCTTT
CASSEAPERAFF
>-|-|TRBJ1-2|TRBV6-1
TGTGCCAGCAGTGCGCAGGCCAGCTATGGCTACACCTTC
CASSAQASYGYTF
>-|-|TRBJ1-5|TRBV15
TGTGCCACCAGCTCAGGGGAACGCAATCAGCCCCAGCATTTT
CATSSGERNQPQHF
>TRBD1|-|TRBJ1-1|TRBV10-3
TGTGCCATCAGTGGGACAGGGGGAGTTCTCACTGAAGCTTTCTTT
CAISGTGGVLTEAFF
>-|once|TRBJ2-3|TRBV6-6
TGTGCCAGCAGTTACCCCAGTACACCTGATACGCAGTATTTT
CASSYPSTPDTQYF
>TRBD2|-|TRBJ2-2|TRBV7-3
TGTGCCAGCAGCCCTCCAGGGCGGGAGGGGACCGGGGAGCTGTTTTTT
CASSPPGREGTGELFF
>TRBD2|-|TRBJ2-7|TRBV6-6
TGTGCCAGTAGACTAGCGGCCAACTACGAGCAGTACTTC
CASRLAANYEQYF
>TRBD1|once|TRBJ2-5|TRBV13
TGTGCCAGCAGCTTACGACAGGGAGTCCTAGAGACCCAGTACTTC
CASSLRQGVLETQYF
>-|few|TRBJ2-7|TRBV5-1
TGCGCCAGCAGCCTTAGTGGTTACGAGCAGTACTTC
CASSLSGYEQYF
>TRBD1|-|TRBJ1-2|TRBV11-2
TGTGCCAGCAGCTTCTTCGGGACATCCGACGGACAGGGGCGAGGCTACACCTTC
CASSFFGTSDGQGRGYTF
>-|-|TRBJ2-6|TRBV18
TGTGCCAGCTCAACTCGCTCGGGGGCCAACGTCCTGACTTTC
CASSTRSGANVLTF
>TRBD1|-|TRBJ2-3|TRBV5-6
TGTGCCAGCAGCTCCAGACAGGGGACAGATACGCAGTATTTT
CASSSRQGTDTQYF
>TRBD1|once|TRBJ2-7|TRBV10-1
TGCGCCAGCAGTGAGCCTGGACAGGGCGACGAGCAGTACTTC
CASSEPGQGDEQYF
>-|-|TRBJ2-5|TRBV5-1
TGCGCCAGCAGCCTCACCAACCGACTAGGAGGAGAGACCCAGTACTTC
CASSLTNRLGGETQYF
>TRBD1|-|TRBJ2-1|TRBV7-9
TGTGCCAGCAGCGCTACTCGGGACAGGGTGACCAATGAGCAGTTCTTC
CASSATRDRVTNEQFF
>TRBD1|-|TRBJ1-4|TRBV6-6
TGTGCCAGCCTACGTGGACAGGGTAATGAAAAACTGTTTTTT
CASLRGQGNEKLFF
>-|-|TRBJ1-4|TRBV10-2
TGCGCCAGCAGTGAAGGCAGGAACCGGGAAAAACTGTTTTTT
CASSEGRNREKLFF
>-|-|TRBJ2-1|TRBV25-1
TGTGCCAGCAGTTTGTCCAGGACAGAGCAGTTCTTC
CASSLSRTEQFF
>-|few|TRBJ2-2|TRBV11-2
TGTGCCAGCAGCTCGCGACACCCATCGAACACCGGGGAGCTGTTTTTT
CASSSRHPSNTGELFF
>TRBD1|-|TRBJ1-2|TRBV14
TGTGCCAGCAGCCAACAGGGACAGTCCTATGGCTACACCTTC
CASSQQGQSYGYTF
>TRBD1|-|TRBJ1-2|TRBV5-1
TGCGCCAGCAGCACGCACCCCGGGACAGGGATTAACTATGGCTACACCTTC
CASSTHPGTGINYGYTF
>-|-|TRBJ2-1|TRBV7-8
TGTGCCAGCAGCTTTGGAGGGCACAATGAGCAGTTCTTC
CASSFGGHNEQFF
>TRBD1|-|TRBJ2-5|TRBV9
TGTGCCAGCAGCGTCTCCGGGACAGGGGTCGGGGAGACCCAGTACTTC
CASSVSGTGVGETQYF
>-|once|TRBJ2-2|TRBV5-1
TGCGCCAGCAGCTTGTTAGAGGGTCACACCGGGGAGCTGTTTTTT
CASSLLEGHTGELFF
>-|few|TRBJ1-1|TRBV10-3
TGTGCCATCAGTGTCCAAGGGGGGGACACTGAAGCTTTCTTT
CAISVQGGDTEAFF
>TRBD1|-|TRBJ2-2|TRBV11-1
TGTGCCAGCAGTCCCGCCGGGACAGCCGACACCGGGGAGCTGTTTTTT
CASSPAGTADTGELFF
>-|once|TRBJ1-3|TRBV4-3
TGCGCCAGCAGCCAAGGTATACAGGGCTCTGGAAACACCATATATTTT
CASSQGIQGSGNTIYF
>TRBD2|few|TRBJ2-7|TRBV6-5
TGTGCCACTCTTTCGGGGGGAGCCCCCTACGAGCAGTACTTC
CATLSGGAPYEQYF
>-|-|TRBJ1-1|TRBV7-6
TGTGCCAGCAGTTACACGGGGGGGGGAGGGACTGAAGCTTTCTTT
CASSYTGGGGTEAFF
>-|-|TRBJ1-2|TRBV6-5
TGTGCCAGCAGGCCTGCAGGACAAGCTAACTATGGCTACACCTTC
CASRPAGQANYGYTF